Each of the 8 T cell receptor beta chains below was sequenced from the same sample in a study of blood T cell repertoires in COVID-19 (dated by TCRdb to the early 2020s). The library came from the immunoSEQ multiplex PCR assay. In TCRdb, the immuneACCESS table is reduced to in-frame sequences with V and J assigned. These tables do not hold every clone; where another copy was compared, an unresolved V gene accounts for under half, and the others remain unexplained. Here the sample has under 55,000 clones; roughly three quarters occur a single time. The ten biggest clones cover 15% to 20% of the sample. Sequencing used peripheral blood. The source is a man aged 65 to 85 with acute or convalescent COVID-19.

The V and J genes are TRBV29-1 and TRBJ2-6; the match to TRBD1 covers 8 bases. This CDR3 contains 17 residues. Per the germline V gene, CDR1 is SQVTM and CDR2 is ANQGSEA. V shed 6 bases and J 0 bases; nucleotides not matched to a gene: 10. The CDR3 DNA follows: TGCAGCGTCAGAGCCGGGACAGGCCTCTCTGGGGCCAACGTCCTGACTTTC. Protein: CSVRAGTGLSGANVLTF.

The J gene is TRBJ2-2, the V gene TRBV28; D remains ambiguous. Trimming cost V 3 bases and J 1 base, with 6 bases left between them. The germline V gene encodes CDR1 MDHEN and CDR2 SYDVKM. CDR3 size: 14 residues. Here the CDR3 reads CASSFDWNTGELFF. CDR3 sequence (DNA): TGTGCCAGCAGTTTCGACTGGAACACCGGGGAGCTGTTTTTT.

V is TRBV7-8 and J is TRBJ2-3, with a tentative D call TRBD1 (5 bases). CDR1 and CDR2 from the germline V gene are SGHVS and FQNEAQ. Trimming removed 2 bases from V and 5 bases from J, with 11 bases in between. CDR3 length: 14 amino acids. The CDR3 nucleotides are TGTGCCAGCAGCTTATCAGGGTCAGGAGATACGCAGTATTTT. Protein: CASSLSGSGDTQYF.

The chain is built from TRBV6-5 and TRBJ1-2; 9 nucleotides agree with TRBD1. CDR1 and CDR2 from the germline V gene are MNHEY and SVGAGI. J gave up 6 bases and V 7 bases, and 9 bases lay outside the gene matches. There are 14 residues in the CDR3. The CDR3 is CASTLTGGGDGYTF. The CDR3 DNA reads TGTGCCAGCACCCTGACAGGGGGAGGGGATGGCTACACCTTC.

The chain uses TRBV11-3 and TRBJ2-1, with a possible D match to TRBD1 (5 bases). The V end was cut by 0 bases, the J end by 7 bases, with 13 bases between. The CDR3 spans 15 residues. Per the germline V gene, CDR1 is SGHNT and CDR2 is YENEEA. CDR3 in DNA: TGTGCCAGCAGCTTAGAAGGTGCAGGGTGGAATGAGCAGTTCTTC. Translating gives CASSLEGAGWNEQFF.

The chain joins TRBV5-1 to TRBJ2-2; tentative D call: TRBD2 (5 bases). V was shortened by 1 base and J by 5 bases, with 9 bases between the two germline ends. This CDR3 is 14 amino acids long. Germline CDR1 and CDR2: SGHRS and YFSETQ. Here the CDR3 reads CASSLNPGTGELFF. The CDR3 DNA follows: TGCGCCAGCAGCTTGAACCCGGGAACCGGGGAGCTGTTTTTT.

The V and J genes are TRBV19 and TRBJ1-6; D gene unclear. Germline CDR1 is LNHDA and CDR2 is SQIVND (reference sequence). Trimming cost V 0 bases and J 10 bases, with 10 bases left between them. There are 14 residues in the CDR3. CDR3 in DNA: TGTGCCAGTAGTATAGATCCCAGGAACTCACCCCTCCACTTT. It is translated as CASSIDPRNSPLHF.

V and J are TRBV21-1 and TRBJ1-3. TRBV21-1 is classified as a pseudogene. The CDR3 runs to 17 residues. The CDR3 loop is CASRARQAGGSGNTIYF. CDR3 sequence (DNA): TGTGCCAGCCGCGCACGACAGGCGGGGGGCTCTGGAAACACCATATATTTT.